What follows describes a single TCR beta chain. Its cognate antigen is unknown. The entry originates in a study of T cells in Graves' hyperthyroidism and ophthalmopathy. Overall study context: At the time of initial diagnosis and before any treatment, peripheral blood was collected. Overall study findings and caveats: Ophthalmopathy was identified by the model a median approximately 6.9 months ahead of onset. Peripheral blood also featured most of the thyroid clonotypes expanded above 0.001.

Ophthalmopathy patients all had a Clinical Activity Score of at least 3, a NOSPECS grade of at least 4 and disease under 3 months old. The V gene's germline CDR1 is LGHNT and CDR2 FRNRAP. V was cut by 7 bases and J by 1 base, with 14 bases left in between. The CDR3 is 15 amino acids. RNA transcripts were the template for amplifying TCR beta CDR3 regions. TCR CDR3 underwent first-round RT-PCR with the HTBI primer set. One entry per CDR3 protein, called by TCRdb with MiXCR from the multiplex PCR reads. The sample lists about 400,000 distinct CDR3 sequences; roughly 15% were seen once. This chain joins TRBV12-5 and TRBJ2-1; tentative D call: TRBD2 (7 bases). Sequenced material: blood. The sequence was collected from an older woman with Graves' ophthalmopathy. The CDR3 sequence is CASAIGGGSYNEQFF. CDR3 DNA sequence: TGTGCTAGTGCCATAGGGGGGGGGTCCTACAATGAGCAGTTCTTC.